This T cell receptor beta chain was identified in a study of shared clonotypes between healthy human individuals. The length of the CDR3 is 16 residues. From germline, CDR1 is SGHVS and CDR2 FNYEAQ. After removal of 0 bases from V and 3 bases from J, the junction contained 1 base not matched to a gene. The assay was immunoSEQ multiplex PCR, and TCRdb's table has in-frame clones only and misses some. The sample carries 2 million to 2.5 million clones, around 95% recorded once. The clonotype originates from a man aged 18 to 35 in good health. The chain is built from TRBV7-6 and TRBJ2-2; 10 bases fit TRBD2. The sequenced sample consisted of naive CD4+ T cells sorted from blood. Subset denoted: CD45RA+ positively selected. This CDR3 reads CASSLALAGDTGELFF. CDR3 coding DNA: TGTGCCAGCAGCTTAGCGCTAGCGGGAGACACCGGGGAGCTGTTTTTT.